This is a list of T cell receptor beta chains from one sample in a study of shared clonotypes between healthy human individuals. Sequenced by immunoSEQ multiplex PCR; TCRdb stores in-frame clones only, minus some. Found here are about 2.3 million clones, approximately 95% of them singletons; the top ten hold 0.39%. The sequencing input was naive CD4+ T cells from PBMCs. Receptors originate from a man younger than 35 in good health. Some clones in this sample may be carry-over from other donors' samples. CDR3s include the opening cysteine and the closing phenylalanine or tryptophan. A D gene is named only where the DNA matches it firmly. Expanded clones get a size class; other rows say once, few or many, or leave the size out.

clone size: NA; D gene: TRBD2; V gene: TRBV18; J gene: TRBJ2-1; CDR3 DNA: TGTGCCAGCTCACCACCGGGACTAGCGGAGGTACATAGCTCCTACAATGAGCAGTTCTTC; CDR3 protein: CASSPPGLAEVHSSYNEQFF
clone size: NA; D gene: NA; V gene: TRBV2; J gene: TRBJ2-7; CDR3 DNA: TGTGCCAGCAAAAGACAAGGGGGCTCCTACGAGCAGTACTTC; CDR3 protein: CASKRQGGSYEQYF
clone size: NA; D gene: NA; V gene: TRBV5-1; J gene: TRBJ2-7; CDR3 DNA: TGCGCCAGCAGCTTGCAGAGCCCGTACGAGCAGTACTTC; CDR3 protein: CASSLQSPYEQYF
clone size: NA; D gene: NA; V gene: TRBV29-1; J gene: TRBJ2-5; CDR3 DNA: TGCAGCGTCACAGGATTGTACCAAGAGACCCAGTACTTC; CDR3 protein: CSVTGLYQETQYF
clone size: once; D gene: NA; V gene: TRBV6-1; J gene: TRBJ2-6; CDR3 DNA: TGTGCCAGCAGTGCGTCCATGCTCTCTGGGGCCAACGTCCTGACTTTC; CDR3 protein: CASSASMLSGANVLTF
clone size: NA; D gene: NA; V gene: TRBV5-4; J gene: TRBJ2-7; CDR3 DNA: TGTGCCAGCAGCAAGACAGGTTCTCTCTACGAGCAGTACTTC; CDR3 protein: CASSKTGSLYEQYF
clone size: NA; D gene: NA; V gene: TRBV9; J gene: TRBJ1-2; CDR3 DNA: TGTGCCAGCAGCGTCCTAGTTGGTGGTCTGGGAGGCTACACCTTC; CDR3 protein: CASSVLVGGLGGYTF
clone size: NA; D gene: TRBD1; V gene: TRBV5-8; J gene: TRBJ1-4; CDR3 DNA: TGTGCCAGCAGCGACGTACAGGGGACTAATGAAAAACTGTTTTTT; CDR3 protein: CASSDVQGTNEKLFF
clone size: NA; D gene: NA; V gene: TRBV4-1; J gene: TRBJ2-3; CDR3 DNA: TGCGCCAGCAGCCAAGGAAGGGCTTTTGACGCTACCTACACAGATACGCAGTATTTT; CDR3 protein: CASSQGRAFDATYTDTQYF
clone size: NA; D gene: TRBD1; V gene: TRBV27; J gene: TRBJ1-2; CDR3 DNA: TGTGCCAGCAGCTCTCTTCACCTACAGGGGGCGGGCGGCTACACCTTC; CDR3 protein: CASSSLHLQGAGGYTF
clone size: NA; D gene: TRBD1; V gene: TRBV7-2; J gene: TRBJ2-1; CDR3 DNA: TGTGCCAGCAGCTATCAGGGACAGGGGGGACAGCAGTTCTTC; CDR3 protein: CASSYQGQGGQQFF
clone size: NA; D gene: NA; V gene: TRBV6-1; J gene: TRBJ1-1; CDR3 DNA: TGTGCCAGCAGTGAAGCCCAGGGAGGGGGCACTGAAGCTTTCTTT; CDR3 protein: CASSEAQGGGTEAFF
clone size: NA; D gene: TRBD1; V gene: TRBV11-2; J gene: TRBJ1-2; CDR3 DNA: TGTGCCAGCAGCACCGGGACAGGGGACTATCGTGGCTACACCTTC; CDR3 protein: CASSTGTGDYRGYTF
clone size: NA; D gene: NA; V gene: TRBV18; J gene: TRBJ1-2; CDR3 DNA: TGTGCCAGCTCACCGCGGCAGGTTGCAAGTGATGGCTACACCTTC; CDR3 protein: CASSPRQVASDGYTF
clone size: NA; D gene: NA; V gene: TRBV5-1; J gene: TRBJ2-3; CDR3 DNA: TGCGCCAGCACCGTGGGCGTTGGGTTCTCTAGTGATACGCAGTATTTT; CDR3 protein: CASTVGVGFSSDTQYF
clone size: NA; D gene: NA; V gene: TRBV6-1; J gene: TRBJ2-7; CDR3 DNA: TGTGCCAGCAGTGGAGAGCCGGGACTCAACTACGAGCAGTACTTC; CDR3 protein: CASSGEPGLNYEQYF
clone size: NA; D gene: NA; V gene: TRBV7-8; J gene: TRBJ2-7; CDR3 DNA: TGTGCCAGCAGCTTAGCGGGTGGCTTCACCGAGCAGTACTTC; CDR3 protein: CASSLAGGFTEQYF
clone size: NA; D gene: NA; V gene: TRBV27; J gene: TRBJ2-3; CDR3 DNA: TGTGCCAGCACCCCCGGCTGGGCTACCGGCACAGATACGCAGTATTTT; CDR3 protein: CASTPGWATGTDTQYF
clone size: NA; D gene: TRBD1; V gene: TRBV4-3; J gene: TRBJ1-2; CDR3 DNA: TGCGCCAGCAGCCCGCAATGGGACAGTGGCTACACCTTC; CDR3 protein: CASSPQWDSGYTF
clone size: NA; D gene: NA; V gene: TRBV6-6; J gene: TRBJ1-2; CDR3 DNA: TGTCTCACGAAAACGCCTAACTATGGCTACACCTTC; CDR3 protein: CLTKTPNYGYTF
clone size: NA; D gene: NA; V gene: TRBV9; J gene: TRBJ2-3; CDR3 DNA: TGTGCCAGCAGCGCGGGAGCAGATACGCAGTATTTT; CDR3 protein: CASSAGADTQYF
clone size: once; D gene: TRBD2; V gene: TRBV28; J gene: TRBJ2-5; CDR3 DNA: TGTGCCAGCAGTTCCTACCGACTAGCGGGAGATTTTGAGACCCAGTACTTC; CDR3 protein: CASSSYRLAGDFETQYF
clone size: NA; D gene: TRBD2; V gene: TRBV30; J gene: TRBJ2-5; CDR3 DNA: TGTGCCTGCTCATACGGGACTAGCGGCCACCAAGAGACCCAGTACTTC; CDR3 protein: CACSYGTSGHQETQYF
clone size: NA; D gene: NA; V gene: TRBV11-3; J gene: TRBJ2-1; CDR3 DNA: TGTGCCAGCAGCTTAGCAGGAGGGGAGCAGTTCTTC; CDR3 protein: CASSLAGGEQFF
clone size: NA; D gene: NA; V gene: TRBV6-5; J gene: TRBJ2-7; CDR3 DNA: TGTGCCAGCAGTCGTCTAATATACGAGCAGTACTTC; CDR3 protein: CASSRLIYEQYF
clone size: NA; D gene: NA; V gene: TRBV27; J gene: TRBJ2-3; CDR3 DNA: TGTGCCAGCAGTCCCAGCACAGATACGCAGTATTTT; CDR3 protein: CASSPSTDTQYF
clone size: NA; D gene: TRBD2; V gene: TRBV14; J gene: TRBJ2-3; CDR3 DNA: TGTGCCAGCAGCCAAGTGGCGGGGGGCACAGATACGCAGTATTTT; CDR3 protein: CASSQVAGGTDTQYF
clone size: NA; D gene: NA; V gene: TRBV29-1; J gene: TRBJ1-1; CDR3 DNA: TGCAGCTCCGGGGGGGGGAACACTGAAGCTTTCTTT; CDR3 protein: CSSGGGNTEAFF
clone size: NA; D gene: NA; V gene: TRBV9; J gene: TRBJ1-1; CDR3 DNA: TGTGCCAGCAGCCCACGGACAGACTTGAACACTGAAGCTTTCTTT; CDR3 protein: CASSPRTDLNTEAFF
clone size: NA; D gene: NA; V gene: TRBV7-9; J gene: TRBJ1-2; CDR3 DNA: TGTGCCAGCAGCTTAGGCGGAGGGCCTCATTCTGGCTACACCTTC; CDR3 protein: CASSLGGGPHSGYTF
clone size: NA; D gene: NA; V gene: TRBV9; J gene: TRBJ1-5; CDR3 DNA: TGTGCCAGCAGCGCAGACTACAATCAGCCCCAGCATTTT; CDR3 protein: CASSADYNQPQHF
clone size: NA; D gene: TRBD2; V gene: TRBV6-5; J gene: TRBJ2-7; CDR3 DNA: TGTGCCAGCAGTTGGGGACTAGGCGTCGAGCAGTACTTC; CDR3 protein: CASSWGLGVEQYF
clone size: NA; D gene: TRBD2; V gene: TRBV5-1; J gene: TRBJ2-1; CDR3 DNA: TGCGCCAGCAGCTTGGCCCCGGGAGGATCCTACAATGAGCAGTTCTTC; CDR3 protein: CASSLAPGGSYNEQFF
clone size: NA; D gene: TRBD2; V gene: TRBV5-6; J gene: TRBJ2-1; CDR3 DNA: TGTGCCAGCAGCTTCAGTAGCGGGGGCTTCAATGAGCAGTTCTTC; CDR3 protein: CASSFSSGGFNEQFF
clone size: NA; D gene: TRBD2; V gene: TRBV5-1; J gene: TRBJ2-5; CDR3 DNA: TGCGCCAGCAGCTTTGGGGGGGACCAAGAGACCCAGTACTTC; CDR3 protein: CASSFGGDQETQYF
clone size: NA; D gene: NA; V gene: TRBV19; J gene: TRBJ1-2; CDR3 DNA: TGTGCCAGTAGTTGGCTGGGGGTGAGATATGGCTACACCTTC; CDR3 protein: CASSWLGVRYGYTF
clone size: NA; D gene: NA; V gene: TRBV19; J gene: TRBJ1-1; CDR3 DNA: TGTGCCAGTAGTAGCCGGGCCGCCGGACGCACTGAAGCTTTCTTT; CDR3 protein: CASSSRAAGRTEAFF
clone size: NA; D gene: NA; V gene: TRBV4-1; J gene: TRBJ1-5; CDR3 DNA: TGCGCCAGCAGCCCCGGGGGGGGTAGGAATCAGCCCCAGCATTTT; CDR3 protein: CASSPGGGRNQPQHF
clone size: NA; D gene: NA; V gene: TRBV5-1; J gene: TRBJ1-2; CDR3 DNA: TGCGCCAGCAGCCCGGACGGAACTTATGGCTACACCTTC; CDR3 protein: CASSPDGTYGYTF
clone size: NA; D gene: TRBD2; V gene: TRBV28; J gene: TRBJ2-7; CDR3 DNA: TGTGCCAGCAGTTCGAGACTAGCGGGAGGGCCCGGACCTTGGAGGCACGAGCAGTACTTC; CDR3 protein: CASSSRLAGGPGPWRHEQYF
clone size: NA; D gene: NA; V gene: TRBV11-1; J gene: TRBJ1-1; CDR3 DNA: TGTGCCAGCAGCTTTCGGGGCTCTGAAGCTTTCTTT; CDR3 protein: CASSFRGSEAFF
clone size: once; D gene: NA; V gene: TRBV28; J gene: TRBJ2-2; CDR3 DNA: TGTGCCAGCAGAAGGATGGGGATTAACACCGGGGAGCTGTTTTTT; CDR3 protein: CASRRMGINTGELFF
clone size: NA; D gene: TRBD1; V gene: TRBV5-4; J gene: TRBJ2-1; CDR3 DNA: TGTGCCAGCAGCCCAAAAACAGGGGTGGATGAGCAGTTCTTC; CDR3 protein: CASSPKTGVDEQFF
clone size: NA; D gene: NA; V gene: TRBV28; J gene: TRBJ2-7; CDR3 DNA: TGTGCCAGCAGTATCATCCGGGGCTACGAGCAGTACTTC; CDR3 protein: CASSIIRGYEQYF
clone size: once; D gene: NA; V gene: TRBV5-1; J gene: TRBJ1-1; CDR3 DNA: TGCGCCAGCAGCAAAGAGACGGGGAACACTGAAGCTTTCTTT; CDR3 protein: CASSKETGNTEAFF
clone size: NA; D gene: NA; V gene: TRBV5-1; J gene: TRBJ2-5; CDR3 DNA: TGCGCCAGCAGCTTGGCTATCCCACAGGGTGCGGAGACCCAGTACTTC; CDR3 protein: CASSLAIPQGAETQYF
clone size: few; D gene: NA; V gene: TRBV6-1; J gene: TRBJ1-2; CDR3 DNA: TGTGCCAGCAGCGAAGCTCGGAACTATGGCTACACCTTC; CDR3 protein: CASSEARNYGYTF
clone size: NA; D gene: NA; V gene: TRBV7-8; J gene: TRBJ1-5; CDR3 DNA: TGTGCCAGCAGCTTATCAGTGATCCGCAATCAGCCCCAGCATTTT; CDR3 protein: CASSLSVIRNQPQHF
clone size: NA; D gene: TRBD2; V gene: TRBV10-2; J gene: TRBJ2-3; CDR3 DNA: TGCGCCAGCAGTGAGTCTAGCGGGATGAATACGCAGTATTTT; CDR3 protein: CASSESSGMNTQYF
clone size: once; D gene: NA; V gene: TRBV5-1; J gene: TRBJ2-7; CDR3 DNA: TGCGCCAGCAGCGGAACTAGCCCCCTAGGGCAGTACTTC; CDR3 protein: CASSGTSPLGQYF
clone size: NA; D gene: TRBD2; V gene: TRBV28; J gene: TRBJ2-5; CDR3 DNA: TGTGCCAGCAGCCCGGGGGGTCAACAGACCCAGTACTTC; CDR3 protein: CASSPGGQQTQYF
clone size: NA; D gene: NA; V gene: TRBV27; J gene: TRBJ2-1; CDR3 DNA: TGTGCCAGCAGCCGAAACGACTACAATGAGCAGTTCTTC; CDR3 protein: CASSRNDYNEQFF
clone size: once; D gene: NA; V gene: TRBV27; J gene: TRBJ2-1; CDR3 DNA: TGTGCCAGCAGTTTATATGCCTTATACAATGAGCAGTTCTTC; CDR3 protein: CASSLYALYNEQFF
clone size: NA; D gene: NA; V gene: TRBV5-4; J gene: TRBJ2-7; CDR3 DNA: TGTGCCAGCAGCTTGGGCCCTGTGAAGCGGAGCGACTACGAGCAGTACTTC; CDR3 protein: CASSLGPVKRSDYEQYF
clone size: NA; D gene: NA; V gene: TRBV7-9; J gene: TRBJ1-1; CDR3 DNA: TGTGCCAGCAGCTTAGCCGGGGGAACGTGGACGAGGGCTTTCTTT; CDR3 protein: CASSLAGGTWTRAFF